This is a list of T cell receptor beta chains from one sample in a study of STAT5B mutations in CD4+ large granular lymphocyte leukemia. The data were produced by immunoSEQ multiplex PCR, yet TCRdb's version contains in-frame clones alone and is incomplete. The sample consists of tens of thousands of clones, roughly 79% of them appearing once. The material sequenced was CD4+ T cells from blood buffy coats. The receptor source for this set is a human donor in good health. Both conserved end residues are part of each CDR3. Each record gives: CDR3 DNA, CDR3 protein, clone size, J gene, D gene, V gene. The D gene is left open where the match is weak. Not all rows give a size; the values are once, few, many and, for expanded clones, a class.

TGTGCCATCAGTGAGCAAGCAGGCAATCAGCCCCAGCATTTT	CAISEQAGNQPQHF	NA	TRBJ1-5	NA	TRBV10-3
TGTGCCAGCCGTCTCCCCGGAGATACCTACGAGCAGTACTTC	CASRLPGDTYEQYF	NA	TRBJ2-7	NA	TRBV7-2
TGTGCCAGCAGTGAATCCGGGACAGGGGGCAATCAGCCCCAGCATTTT	CASSESGTGGNQPQHF	NA	TRBJ1-5	TRBD1	TRBV25-1
TGTGCCAGCATAGGGACAGCTTTCTCTGGAAACACCATATATTTT	CASIGTAFSGNTIYF	NA	TRBJ1-3	TRBD1	TRBV6-1
TGTGCCAGCAGCCGACAGGGCTCTGGGGCCAACGTCCTGACTTTC	CASSRQGSGANVLTF	NA	TRBJ2-6	TRBD1	TRBV5-6
TGTGCCAGCAGGCAGGGGGCGCGCACCGGGGAGCTGTTTTTT	CASRQGARTGELFF	NA	TRBJ2-2	TRBD1	TRBV6-6
TGTGCCATCAGTGATTCCAGAGCGGGGGCCCGCACCGGGGAGCTGTTTTTT	CAISDSRAGARTGELFF	NA	TRBJ2-2	TRBD2	TRBV10-3
TGTGCCAGCAGTGAGTTGGGGACCGGGGAGCTGTTTTTT	CASSELGTGELFF	NA	TRBJ2-2	NA	TRBV2
TGTGCCAGCCGCCGGGCAGGGTTGGGCTCAGATACGCAGTATTTT	CASRRAGLGSDTQYF	NA	TRBJ2-3	NA	TRBV6-4
TGTGCCAGCAGCTTAGATCCGGCAGCCAGTAATGAAAAACTGTTTTTT	CASSLDPAASNEKLFF	NA	TRBJ1-4	NA	TRBV7-2
TGTGCCAGCAGTTTAGAGTTTCGGACAAATCGTTTCTATGGCTACACCTTC	CASSLEFRTNRFYGYTF	NA	TRBJ1-2	NA	TRBV28
TGCGCCAGCAGCTTGGGGGGAGCGGGAGCATCCTACAATGAGCAGTTCTTC	CASSLGGAGASYNEQFF	NA	TRBJ2-1	TRBD2	TRBV5-1
TGCGCCAGCAGCTTGGGTCGGGGACTAGCGGACACCGGGGAGCTGTTTTTT	CASSLGRGLADTGELFF	NA	TRBJ2-2	TRBD2	TRBV5-1
TGCGCCAGCAGCCAAGCTTTGGCGGGTCCCAGGGAGACCCAGTACTTC	CASSQALAGPRETQYF	NA	TRBJ2-5	NA	TRBV4-1
TGTGCCAGCAGTTTTGGGGGGCAGCCCCAGCATTTT	CASSFGGQPQHF	few	TRBJ1-5	NA	TRBV28
TGTGCCAGCAGTTTATCCGGCAGGGCCTTAACACCCCTCCACTTT	CASSLSGRALTPLHF	NA	TRBJ1-6	NA	TRBV28
TGTGCCAGCGGTAAGAGCGGCACAGATACGCAGTATTTT	CASGKSGTDTQYF	NA	TRBJ2-3	NA	TRBV2
TGTGCCAGCAGCCCACGCCCCGGGACAGGGATTGGGTACCAAGAGACCCAGTACTTC	CASSPRPGTGIGYQETQYF	NA	TRBJ2-5	TRBD1	TRBV7-6
TGTGCCACCCTCGGGACAGAGAACACTGAAGCTTTCTTT	CATLGTENTEAFF	NA	TRBJ1-1	TRBD1	TRBV10-3
TGTGCCAGTAGTATAAATGGACCTAGGAATTCACCCCTCCACTTT	CASSINGPRNSPLHF	NA	TRBJ1-6	NA	TRBV19
TGTGCCAGCAGTTCCAGGACAGGGCTGGACTATGGCTACACCTTC	CASSSRTGLDYGYTF	NA	TRBJ1-2	TRBD1	TRBV6-5
TGTGCCAGCAGCCTCCGTCGCGGGGGGCTATCCCGCACAGATACGCAGTATTTT	CASSLRRGGLSRTDTQYF	NA	TRBJ2-3	TRBD2	TRBV11-2
TGTGCCAGCATACCCCCGGGGGAGGAGACCCAGTACTTC	CASIPPGEETQYF	NA	TRBJ2-5	NA	TRBV7-2
TGTGCCAGCAGCTCCAGCTCTGGAAACACCATATATTTT	CASSSSSGNTIYF	NA	TRBJ1-3	NA	TRBV7-9